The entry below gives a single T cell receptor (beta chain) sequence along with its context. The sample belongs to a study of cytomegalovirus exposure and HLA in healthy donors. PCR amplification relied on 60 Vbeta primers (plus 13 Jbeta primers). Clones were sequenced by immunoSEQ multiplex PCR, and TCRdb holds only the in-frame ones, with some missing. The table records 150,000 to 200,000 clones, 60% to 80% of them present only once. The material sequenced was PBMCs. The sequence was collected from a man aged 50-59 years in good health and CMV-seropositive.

The CDR3 is CASSLVRGNEQFF. The CDR3 nucleotides are TGTGCCAGCAGCTTAGTTAGGGGCAATGAGCAGTTCTTC. This chain joins TRBV7-2 and TRBJ2-1; D possibly corresponds to TRBD1 (5 bases). CDR3 length: 13 amino acids. V lost 1 base, J lost 6 bases, and 7 bases lay in between. Per germline, CDR1 SGHTA and CDR2 FQGNSA.